Presented here are 2 T cell receptor beta chains from one specimen sequenced in a study of PD-L1 blockade in urothelial cancer. Sequenced by immunoSEQ multiplex PCR; TCRdb stores in-frame clones only, minus some. The data hold about 29,000 clones, with around 87% observed a single time. The starting material was PBMCs, obtained around atezolizumab (anti-PD-L1) treatment. The receptors here all came from a man aged 50 or older with urothelial cancer.

This chain links TRBV4-1 with TRBJ1-5, with a weak D call TRBD1 (5 bases). The CDR3 consists of 13 residues. V gave up 3 bases and J gave up 5 bases, with 8 bases separating them. Germline V gene data show CDR1 as MGHRA and CDR2 as YSYEKL. CDR3 DNA: TGCGCCAGCAGCCACAGGGTGGATCAGCCCCAGCATTTT. It yields the protein CASSHRVDQPQHF.

The chain has TRBV7-2 and TRBJ2-7; weak D call: TRBD1 (6 bases). Per the germline V gene, CDR1 is SGHTA and CDR2 is FQGNSA. V lost 1 base to trimming and J lost 3 bases, with 10 bases between them. CDR3 length: 14 residues. The CDR3 reads CASSLVPGDYEQYF. For the CDR3, the DNA is TGTGCCAGCAGCTTAGTCCCAGGGGACTACGAGCAGTACTTC.